One sample yielded the 14 T cell receptor beta chains listed below, sequenced in a study of blood T cell repertoires in COVID-19. Sequencing was performed with immunoSEQ multiplex PCR; in TCRdb, only in-frame clones are kept and a portion is missing. The table shows about 18,000 clones, with around 88% occurring only once. Sequencing used PBMCs or T cells enriched from blood (not recorded which). These receptor sequences come from a woman in her 30s who had recovered from COVID-19.

The chain couples TRBV10-2 to TRBJ1-3; D is uncertain. Looked up from germline, CDR1 is WSHSY and CDR2 is SAAADI. V was pared by 3 bases and J by 0 bases, with 9 bases between. CDR3 length: 15 amino acids. CDR3 sequence: CASSDLGPSGNTIYF. In DNA, the CDR3 is TGCGCCAGCAGTGACCTGGGCCCCTCTGGAAACACCATATATTTT.

The CDR3: CAWDGGRLNTEAFF. The DNA for the CDR3 is TGTGCCTGGGATGGTGGGAGGCTAAACACTGAAGCTTTCTTT. V is TRBV30 and J is TRBJ1-1; D remains ambiguous. Germline V CDR1 and CDR2: GTSNPN, SVGIG (reference sequence). The CDR3 has 14 residues. The V and J ends lost 5 bases and 2 bases respectively, with 15 bases between them.

This clone was recorded once. V usage is TRBV7-3 and J usage is TRBJ2-5, with D possibly matching TRBD2 (7 bases). The germline V and J ends were trimmed by 0 bases and 4 bases, with 9 bases remaining between them. Germline CDR1 SGHTA, CDR2 FQGTGA. The CDR3 length is 14 residues. The CDR3 DNA is TGTGCCAGCAGCTTAACAGGGGGGGTAGAGACCCAGTACTTC. It yields the protein CASSLTGGVETQYF. Together with reference TRBV7-3 and TRBJ2-5, the CDR3 gives the full variable domain: GAGVSQTPSNKVTEKGKYVELRCDPISGHTALYWYRQSLGQGPEFLIYFQGTGAADDSGLPNDRFFAVRPEGSVSTLKIQRTERGDSAVYLCASSLTGGVETQYFGPGTRLLVL.

This clone has a single count. This chain joins TRBV7-2 and TRBJ2-1; no clear D. Trimming took off 3 bases at V and 10 bases at J, with 13 bases between the two ends. From germline, CDR1 is SGHTA and CDR2 FQGNSA. The CDR3 runs to 13 residues. The CDR3 DNA reads as TGTGCCAGCAGCTTGGGTAGCTGGGTAGAGCAGTTCTTC. Translation gives CASSLGSWVEQFF.

This sequence joins TRBV14 and TRBJ1-4; possible D gene TRBD1, 5 bases. CDR1 and CDR2 from the germline V gene are SGHDN and FVKESK. There are 16 residues in the CDR3. Trimming stripped 4 bases from V and 4 bases from J, with 16 bases between. The CDR3 nucleotides read TGTGCCAGCAGCCCCCTTTCGGGGGGTGGTAATGAAAAACTGTTTTTT. Its protein product is CASSPLSGGGNEKLFF.

V usage is TRBV28 and J usage is TRBJ2-7; D call uncertain. CDR1 and CDR2 from the germline V gene are MDHEN and SYDVKM. CDR3 size: 14 residues. Trimming removed 2 bases from V and 3 bases from J, with 11 bases in between. The CDR3 region has the DNA TGTGCCAGCAGTTTAACACAGACCCACTACGAGCAGTACTTC. Its protein is CASSLTQTHYEQYF.

The chain joins TRBV2 to TRBJ1-4; D might be TRBD1 (6 bases). The CDR3 has 13 residues. Germline assignment: CDR1 SNHLY and CDR2 FYNNEI. Trimming stripped 6 bases from V and 5 bases from J, with 10 bases between. CDR3 coding DNA: TGTGCCAGCAGAGGGACACCGAATGAAAAACTGTTTTTT. Amino acids: CASRGTPNEKLFF. Filled out from reference TRBV2 and TRBJ1-4, the complete variable domain reads EPEVTQTPSHQVTQMGQEVILRCVPISNHLYFYWYRQILGQKVEFLVSFYNNEISEKSEIFDDQFSVERPDGSNFTLKIRSTKLEDSAMYFCASRGTPNEKLFFGSGTQLSVL.

This rearrangement joins TRBV5-1 to TRBJ2-1; 9 bases match TRBD2. Germline loops: CDR1 SGHRS, CDR2 YFSETQ. CDR3 length: 15 residues. V lost 2 bases and J lost 9; bases outside the gene matches: 9. As DNA, the CDR3 is TGCGCCAGCAGCTTAACCGGGGGGCGGGAGGGTGAGCAGTTCTTC. Translation: CASSLTGGREGEQFF.

The chain is built from TRBV9 and TRBJ2-3; 7 nucleotides match TRBD2. From germline, CDR1 is SGDLS and CDR2 YYNGEE. This CDR3 region has 13 residues. J lost 6 bases, V lost 4 bases, and 5 bases had no gene match. The CDR3 nucleotides read TGTGCCAGCAGCACCCGACTAGCTGATACGCAGTATTTT. This translates into CASSTRLADTQYF.

The chain combines TRBV30 with TRBJ2-3; tentative D call: TRBD1 (5 bases). V shed 2 bases and J shed 0 bases, with 6 bases lying between them. CDR3 length: 13 amino acids. Germline V gives CDR1 GTSNPN, CDR2 SVGIG (reference sequence). The CDR3 loop reads CAWSSGSTDTQYF. The CDR3, as DNA: TGTGCCTGGAGTTCAGGGAGCACAGATACGCAGTATTTT.

The CDR3 is CARSLQGSVAQPQHF. The DNA for the CDR3 is TGCGCCAGATCTCTACAGGGGAGTGTTGCTCAGCCCCAGCATTTT. This sequence joins TRBV5-1 and TRBJ1-5, with 7 bases identical to TRBD1. This CDR3 has 15 amino acids. Germline CDR1 reads SGHRS; CDR2 reads YFSETQ. Trimming removed 8 bases from V and 6 bases from J; junction bases left unmatched: 14.

The V gene is TRBV11-2, the J gene TRBJ1-5, with D perhaps matching TRBD1 (5 bases). In germline, CDR1 is SGHAT, CDR2 FQNNGV. The CDR3 length is 14 residues. V dropped 3 bases and J dropped 11 bases, with 17 bases sitting between them. CDR3 in DNA: TGTGCCAGCAGCTTGGGAACAGGACCATTCGCCCAGCATTTT. Amino acid sequence: CASSLGTGPFAQHF.

The rearrangement uses TRBV7-3 and TRBJ2-5; TRBD2 matches at 9 bases. V shed 4 bases and J 5 bases; nucleotides not matched to a gene: 11. The length of the CDR3 is 16 residues. Germline lookup yields CDR1 SGHTA and CDR2 FQGTGA. The CDR3 sequence is CASSSALRGGVETQYF. CDR3 DNA: TGTGCCAGCAGCTCGGCCTTGCGGGGGGGCGTTGAGACCCAGTACTTC. Supplemented by reference TRBV7-3 and TRBJ2-5, the full variable domain reads GAGVSQTPSNKVTEKGKYVELRCDPISGHTALYWYRQSLGQGPEFLIYFQGTGAADDSGLPNDRFFAVRPEGSVSTLKIQRTERGDSAVYLCASSSALRGGVETQYFGPGTRLLVL.

The V and J genes are TRBV7-2 and TRBJ2-7, with D possibly matching TRBD1 (5 bases). The CDR3 runs to 13 residues. Germline CDR1 SGHTA, CDR2 FQGNSA. V shed 1 base and J shed 2 bases, with 6 bases lying between them. The CDR3 coding sequence is TGTGCCAGCAGCTTAGTACAGGCCTACGAGCAGTACTTC. This encodes CASSLVQAYEQYF.